This T cell receptor (beta chain) is drawn from a study of blood T cell repertoires in COVID-19. Across the whole study: From the United States, Italy and Spain came samples of acute and convalescent COVID-19. PBMCs, B-cell-depleted T cells, or T cells were the source of the cDNA or gDNA that made up the material.

V gave up 5 bases and J gave up 1 base; unmatched junction bases: 11. Per germline, CDR1 SNHLY and CDR2 FYNNEI. CDR3 size: 17 residues. Study processing details: Quantification of nucleated cells was approximated via reference gene primer amplification. The method was immunoSEQ multiplex PCR; TCRdb's version includes in-frame clones alone and lacks a portion of them. D and trimming were read from the DNA, whereas the V and J calls and clone size are those reported in that table. The sample yields roughly 75,000 clones, approximately 84% seen once. The Seattle site enrolled patients during active infection and followed them longitudinally.

What was sequenced was peripheral blood. The rearrangement joins TRBV2 to TRBJ1-5, with 7 bases fitting TRBD1. The receptor's source is a man aged 45-65 years with COVID-19, enrolled during active disease. In nucleotides, the CDR3 is TGTGCCAGCAGTTTAACCAGGGGGGCGCAAAGCAATCAGCCCCAGCATTTT. Encoded protein: CASSLTRGAQSNQPQHF.